This TCR beta chain is from a study of regulatory T cells in long-lasting Graves disease. The overall study: In persistent Graves' disease, antithyroid drugs had been taken for over 5 years and TSH receptor antibodies stayed positive. General study points: Persistent patients shared more public clonotypes (2,741) than new patients (about 930). Persistent Graves' patients showed a TCR diversity that was lower than that of newly diagnosed ones.

Time point in this sample: persistent/refractory GD, antithyroid drugs over 5 years with positive TRAb. RNA from PBMCs was the source of the TCR library. Graves' disease was diagnosed by American Thyroid Association guidelines. Library construction for TCR beta used iRepertoire HTBI primers and Arm-PCR of CDR3 regions. TCRdb reprocessed the multiplex PCR reads via MiXCR and lists one record per CDR3 protein. The sample lists about 470,000 distinct CDR3 sequences; 20% to 25% were seen once. Germline CDR1 GTSNPN, CDR2 SVGIG (reference sequence). This CDR3 has 15 amino acids. Trimming left V 3 bases short and J 3 bases short, with 14 bases between. Remarks on this clonotype: Its antigen is still unknown.

This sequence originates from a female donor with Graves disease. Material: peripheral blood mononuclear cells (PBMCs), obtained when the disease was refractory, from a patient treated with antithyroid drugs. This sequence joins TRBV30 and TRBJ1-4; D not resolved. As DNA, the CDR3 is TGTGCCTGGAGAGACAAGGGTCATCCTAATGAAAAACTGTTTTTT. Protein sequence: CAWRDKGHPNEKLFF.